What follows are 8 T cell receptor beta chains derived from one specimen sequenced in a study of T cell repertoires in cytomegalovirus infection. The antigens these receptors bind are not known. In TCRdb, the reads were re-called with MiXCR into one record per CDR3 protein. Of about 920,000 distinct CDR3 sequences listed, around 30% are singletons. The sequencing used cultured CD8+ T cells from PBMCs, collected from culture after CMV antigen stimulation. Source of these receptors: a human donor in good health (CMV status not recorded). Some clones in this sample may be carry-over from other donors' samples.

At least ten counts were recorded for this clonotype. The chain carries TRBV6-5 and TRBJ1-1, with unresolved D. The CDR3 totals 13 residues. Germline V CDR1 and CDR2: MNHEY, SVGAGI. Trimming left V 1 base short and J 0 bases short, with 3 bases between. In nucleotides, the CDR3 is TGTGCCAGCAGTTACTATATGAACACTGAAGCTTTCTTT. Protein: CASSYYMNTEAFF.

The chain couples TRBV7-9 to TRBJ1-5; a possible D gene is TRBD1 (6 bases). Per the germline V gene, CDR1 is SEHNR and CDR2 is FQNEAQ (reference sequence). V was trimmed by 1 base and J by 7 bases, leaving 11 bases between them. The CDR3 runs 14 residues. The CDR3 loop is CASSLGGGQQPQHF. The CDR3 nucleotides are TGTGCCAGCAGCTTAGGTGGGGGACAACAGCCCCAGCATTTT.

CDR3 nucleotides: TGTGCTAGTGGTAGTGGACAGCCGCAGTTCTTC. Translating it yields CASGSGQPQFF. The gene calls are TRBV12-5 and TRBJ2-1; a weak D match, TRBD1 (6 bases). V was pared by 5 bases and J by 12 bases, with 11 bases between. The CDR3 totals 11 residues. CDR1 is LGHNT and CDR2 is FRNRAP in the germline V gene. Full variable domain (remainder filled in from reference TRBV12-5 and TRBJ2-1): DARVTQTPRHKVTEMGQEVTMRCQPILGHNTVFWYRQTMMQGLELLAYFRNRAPLDDSGMPKDRFSAEMPDATLATLKIQPSEPRDSAVYFCASGSGQPQFFGPGTRLTVL.

This clonotype was detected once. The V and J genes are TRBV29-1 and TRBJ1-1, with a possible D match to TRBD1 (6 bases). The CDR3 is made up of 14 amino acids. Germline V gene data show CDR1 as SQVTM and CDR2 as ANQGSEA. V gave up 2 bases and J gave up 10 bases, with 20 bases separating them. Here the CDR3 DNA reads TGCAGCGTTGAATCTTTTGAGGGGGAGAGAGGAGCTTTCTTT. It encodes CSVESFEGERGAFF.

This sequence joins TRBV5-4 and TRBJ2-3; 9 bases fit TRBD1. The germline V gene has CDR1 SGHNT and CDR2 YYREEE (reference sequence). J was trimmed by 4 bases and V by 2 bases; bases with no gene match: 5. The CDR3 consists of 15 residues. As DNA, the CDR3 is TGTGCCAGCAGCTTCGGGACAGGGAGGGCAGATACGCAGTATTTT. Translated: CASSFGTGRADTQYF.

The chain employs TRBV25-1 and TRBJ2-2, with 11 bases matching TRBD2. The V gene end was trimmed by 4 bases and the J gene end by 7 bases; junction bases not matched to a gene: 5. CDR1 and CDR2 (germline): MGHDK, SYGVNS. The CDR3 loop spans 15 amino acids. The CDR3, as DNA: TGTGCCAGCAGTGGCGGACTAGCGGGTAACGGGGAGCTGTTTTTT. Translated: CASSGGLAGNGELFF.

The J gene is TRBJ2-7, the V gene TRBV7-4; no reliable D call. In germline, CDR1 is SGHVT, CDR2 SQSDAQ. The CDR3 has 14 amino acids. V shed 4 bases and J shed 1 base, with 11 bases lying between them. The CDR3: CASSSPRSSYEQYF. CDR3 coding DNA: TGTGCCAGCAGCTCCCCTAGGAGTTCCTACGAGCAGTACTTC.

This clonotype was seen more than once but under ten times. This chain joins TRBV18 and TRBJ1-1, with a tentative D call TRBD1 (5 bases). Germline CDR1 is KGHSH and CDR2 is LQKENI. Trimming left V 2 bases short and J 0 bases short, with 10 bases between. The length of the CDR3 is 15 residues. CDR3 DNA: TGTGCCAGCTCACCAGAGACAGCCATGAACACTGAAGCTTTCTTT. Its translation: CASSPETAMNTEAFF. Complete variable domain (other parts from reference TRBV18 and TRBJ1-1): NAGVMQNPRHLVRRRGQEARLRCSPMKGHSHVYWYRQLPEEGLKFMVYLQKENIIDESGMPKERFSAEFPKEGPSILRIQQVVRGDSAAYFCASSPETAMNTEAFFGQGTRLTVV.